The next 19 T cell receptor beta chains were all read from a single sample in a study of blood T cell repertoires in COVID-19. Assay used: immunoSEQ multiplex PCR; TCRdb lists only in-frame clones, some missing. The table shows around 81,000 clones, with about four fifths occurring only once. Sequences were obtained from peripheral blood. The receptors originated from a human donor in a cohort sampled during active COVID-19.

The V call is TRBV27, the J call TRBJ2-1, with 9 bases fitting TRBD2. The CDR3 loop spans 15 amino acids. Trimming took 5 bases from V and 13 from J; bases not matched to a gene: 15. Germline lookup yields CDR1 MNHEY and CDR2 SMNVEV (reference sequence). DNA of the CDR3: TGTGCCAGCAGTACGGGCGGGGGGGCTGTTCTTGGTCAGTTCTTC. Translated: CASSTGGGAVLGQFF.

This sequence joins TRBV5-1 and TRBJ2-5, with a possible D match to TRBD2 (6 bases). The CDR3 consists of 12 residues. V was shortened by 6 bases and J by 1 base, with 7 bases between the two germline ends. The germline CDR1 and CDR2 sequences are SGHRS and YFSETQ. The CDR3 bases are TGCGCCAGCATGGGACTCCAAGAGACCCAGTACTTC. Translation: CASMGLQETQYF.

The chain combines TRBV2 with TRBJ2-2, with 8 bases matching TRBD2. The CDR3 spans 17 residues. Germline assignment: CDR1 SNHLY and CDR2 FYNNEI. V lost 1 base, J lost 2 bases, and 6 bases stayed unmatched. The chain's CDR3 is CASSEGVAGTNTGELFF. DNA of the CDR3: TGTGCCAGCAGTGAAGGGGTAGCGGGGACAAACACCGGGGAGCTGTTTTTT.

The chain joins TRBV21-1 to TRBJ1-2; the table calls TRBD1, which could not be checked here. TRBV21-1 is a known pseudogene. This CDR3 has 15 amino acids. CDR3: CASSRGQENNYGYTF. For the CDR3, the DNA is TGTGCCAGCAGCAGGGGACAGGAAAATAACTATGGCTACACCTTC.

This sequence joins TRBV5-1 and TRBJ2-6; 8 nucleotides agree with TRBD1. This CDR3 spans 16 amino acids. Germline CDR1 is SGHRS and CDR2 is YFSETQ. J was trimmed by 3 bases and V by 4 bases; bases with no gene match: 6. In DNA, the CDR3 is TGCGCCAGCAGCCCCGGACAGGGAGGTGGGGCCAACGTCCTGACTTTC. The encoded protein is CASSPGQGGGANVLTF.

The chain links TRBV11-2 to TRBJ2-7; D is ambiguous. Trimming removed 5 bases from V and 6 bases from J, with 17 bases in between. The CDR3 is made up of 14 amino acids. Germline V lookup: CDR1 SGHAT, CDR2 FQNNGV. This CDR3 is CASSPTVASLEQYF. Written as DNA, the CDR3 is TGTGCCAGCAGCCCAACAGTGGCCTCTCTCGAGCAGTACTTC.

The V call is TRBV6-1, the J call TRBJ2-5, with 9 bases matching TRBD2. The CDR3 length is 16 residues. Germline V CDR1 and CDR2: MNHNS, SASEGT. Unmatched junction bases numbered 7, after V lost 3 bases and J lost 2 bases. DNA for the CDR3: TGTGCCAGCAGTGATCAAGCGGGGGGCTTTCAAGAGACCCAGTACTTC. Its translation is CASSDQAGGFQETQYF.

The chain recombines TRBV7-8 with TRBJ2-3; 9 nucleotides agree with TRBD2. Germline assignment: CDR1 SGHVS and CDR2 FQNEAQ. The CDR3 has 15 amino acids. Trimming took 3 bases from V and 1 from J; bases not matched to a gene: 2. CDR3 in amino acids: CASSLRGGGTDTQYF. The CDR3 coding sequence is TGTGCCAGCAGCTTGCGGGGGGGCGGCACAGATACGCAGTATTTT. The complete variable domain, with remaining parts taken from reference TRBV7-8 and TRBJ2-3, reads GAGVSQSPRYKVAKRGQDVALRCDPISGHVSLFWYQQALGQGPEFLTYFQNEAQLDKSGLPSDRFFAERPEGSVSTLKIQRTQQEDSAVYLCASSLRGGGTDTQYFGPGTRLTVL.

The rearrangement links TRBV5-6 to TRBJ1-2; 8 nucleotides line up with TRBD1. Germline CDR1 and CDR2: SGHDT and YYEEEE. The length of the CDR3 is 13 residues. The V and J ends lost 4 bases and 6 bases, in that order; junction bases with no gene match: 5. CDR3 protein: CASSDTGGNGYTF. The CDR3 nucleotides read TGTGCCAGCAGCGATACAGGGGGGAATGGCTACACCTTC.

The chain joins TRBV6-2 or TRBV6-3 to TRBJ2-7; 8 bases match TRBD2. Per germline, CDR1 MNHEY and CDR2 SVGEGT. V shed 1 base and J 2 bases; nucleotides not matched to a gene: 4. This CDR3 is built from 15 residues. CDR3 DNA: TGTGCCAGCAGTTACTTCGGGAGGGGGACCTACGAGCAGTACTTC. It codes for CASSYFGRGTYEQYF.

The chain uses TRBV7-9 and TRBJ2-3; 10 bases are shared with TRBD2. V lost 9 bases, J lost 5 bases, and 5 bases stayed unmatched. This CDR3 comprises 13 residues. Germline CDR1 SEHNR, CDR2 FQNEAQ (reference sequence). CDR3 region: CASTRTSGDTQYF. The CDR3 DNA sequence: TGTGCCAGTACTAGGACTAGCGGAGATACGCAGTATTTT.

V is TRBV5-6 and J is TRBJ1-1, with 10 bases aligning to TRBD1. The CDR3 is made up of 13 amino acids. After removal of 3 bases from V and 13 bases from J, the junction contained 9 bases not matched to a gene. Germline-derived CDR1 and CDR2 are SGHDT and YYEEEE. This CDR3 is CASSWGTGELGFF. CDR3 coding DNA: TGTGCCAGCAGCTGGGGGACAGGGGAACTTGGTTTCTTT.

V gene TRBV4-1 combines with J gene TRBJ2-6, with D unresolved. Trimming took 2 bases from V and 0 from J, leaving 5 bases between them. Germline V gene lookup returns CDR1 MGHRA and CDR2 YSYEKL. The CDR3 has 15 residues. The CDR3 loop is CASSQPRSGANVLTF. The DNA for the CDR3 is TGCGCCAGCAGCCAACCCCGCTCTGGGGCCAACGTCCTGACTTTC.

The V and J genes are TRBV7-2 and TRBJ2-7, with 7 nucleotides matching TRBD2. The CDR3 spans 12 residues. J lost 4 bases, V lost 8 bases, and 5 bases had no gene match. Per germline, CDR1 SGHTA and CDR2 FQGNSA. CDR3 in amino acids: CASGRERYEQYF. Here the CDR3 DNA reads TGTGCCAGCGGGAGGGAGCGGTACGAGCAGTACTTC.

This chain connects TRBV18 to TRBJ1-5; D is uncertain. The CDR3 loop spans 14 amino acids. From germline, CDR1 is KGHSH and CDR2 LQKENI. V was cut by 4 bases and J by 6 bases, with 13 bases left in between. This CDR3 reads CASSLSQEGQPQHF. CDR3 nucleotide sequence: TGTGCCAGCTCACTCTCCCAAGAGGGTCAGCCCCAGCATTTT.

Concerning this clone: This sequence may be a read error, since a much larger clone differs from it by one base. V and J are TRBV9 and TRBJ2-1; 7 bases are a match to TRBD1. This CDR3 is built from 15 residues. Trimming removed 0 bases from V and 2 bases from J; junction bases left unmatched: 2. Germline CDR1 and CDR2: SGDLS and YYNGEE. CDR3 nucleotides: TGTGCCAGCAGCGTAGACAGGGGCGCCTACAATGAGCAGTTCTTC. Its protein is CASSVDRGAYNEQFF.

The chain couples TRBV5-1 to TRBJ2-7; D might be TRBD2 (6 bases). Trimming removed 4 bases at V and 0 bases at J, with 17 bases between. CDR1 SGHRS and CDR2 YFSETQ come from the germline V gene. This CDR3 region has 16 residues. The CDR3 coding sequence is TGCGCCAGCAGCCTACAATCGGGGGAGAACTCCTACGAGCAGTACTTC. This gives the protein CASSLQSGENSYEQYF.

V usage is TRBV5-6 and J usage is TRBJ1-2; D is unresolved. The CDR3 is made up of 16 amino acids. V was clipped by 6 bases and J by 3 bases, with 21 bases between them. Germline assignment: CDR1 SGHDT and CDR2 YYEEEE. CDR3 coding DNA: TGTGCCAGCAACCTGATAGACACCGCTAATGACTATGGCTACACCTTC. Protein product: CASNLIDTANDYGYTF.

The chain combines TRBV3-1 (or the pseudogene TRBV3-2) with TRBJ1-1; 7 bases are shared with TRBD1. CDR3 length: 15 residues. Per germline, CDR1 LGHDT and CDR2 YNNKEL (reference sequence). V shed 4 bases and J 0 bases; nucleotides not matched to a gene: 5. The CDR3 loop is CASSPGQVLNTEAFF. CDR3 bases: TGTGCCAGCAGCCCCGGACAGGTACTGAACACTGAAGCTTTCTTT.